This T cell receptor (beta chain) stems from a study of T cells in Graves' hyperthyroidism and ophthalmopathy. Across the study: Pretreatment peripheral blood was obtained at initial diagnosis. The study's findings and limits: Also found in blood were most expanded thyroid clonotypes above 0.001.

In regard to this clonotype: Antigen unknown.

V lost 1 base and J 5 bases, leaving 16 bases between the germline ends. CDR3 length: 15 amino acids. Germline V gene lookup returns CDR1 SGHRS and CDR2 YFSETQ. Amplification yielded TCR beta CDR3 regions, with RNA transcripts as the source. First-round RT-PCR of the TCR CDR3 relied on the HTBI primer set. TCRdb called the multiplex PCR reads again in MiXCR, with one record for every CDR3 protein. The sample contains hundreds of thousands of distinct CDR3 sequences, under 15% of which appear only once. The chain recombines TRBV5-1 with TRBJ2-7; D perhaps matches TRBD1 (5 bases). The TCR originated in a man aged 18 to 29 with Graves' ophthalmopathy. The source material was blood. The CDR3 sequence: CASSLYDTGANEQYF. DNA for the CDR3: TGCGCCAGCAGCTTGTACGATACAGGTGCCAACGAGCAGTACTTC. Full variable domain (outside the CDR3, taken from reference TRBV5-1 and TRBJ2-7): KAGVTQTPRYLIKTRGQQVTLSCSPISGHRSVSWYQQTPGQGLQFLFEYFSETQRNKGNFPGRFSGRQFSNSRSEMNVSTLELGDSALYLCASSLYDTGANEQYFGPGTRLTVT.